The rows below give T cell receptor beta chains drawn from one sample of a study of T cells expressing NK-cell markers. TCRdb re-called the 5' RACE reads and catalogs CDR3 proteins one per entry, DNA excluded. The data include 350,000 to 400,000 distinct CDR3 sequences; the top ten clones carry roughly 10%. The source material was blood T cells: a sorted CD56 or NKG2C T cell subset, CD4+ or CD8+ T cells, or bulk PBMC T cells (not recorded which). These receptors came from a woman in her forties or fifties in good health. Both conserved end residues are part of each CDR3.

v_call	j_call	cdr3_aa
TRBV6-5	TRBJ2-3	CASSYWTSGFTDTQYF
TRBV11-2	TRBJ2-1	CASSRSGRGFNEQFF
TRBV12-3/TRBV12-4	TRBJ2-5	CASRPSGRNKETQYF
TRBV5-1	TRBJ2-1	CASSPTGDGGEQFF
TRBV14	TRBJ1-2	CASSQPAGLGYTF
TRBV7-2	TRBJ2-3	CASRSTGTGGLNTQYF
TRBV5-6	TRBJ2-1	CASGLAGVGEQFF
TRBV5-5	TRBJ2-7	CASSSTMVFVYEQYF
TRBV5-6	TRBJ2-5	CASSLAGFGETQYF
TRBV15	TRBJ2-7	CATSRDGGLFNTYEQYF
TRBV14	TRBJ1-4	CASSQVSVGKLFF
TRBV7-2	TRBJ2-1	CASSQGPGTGMGEQFF
TRBV5-6	TRBJ2-3	CASSFQTRGGTDTQYF
TRBV29-1	TRBJ1-6	CSAPELYNNPFCSPLHF
TRBV27	TRBJ2-2	CASSLVWAGELFF
TRBV14	TRBJ2-2	CASSQEILAGATGELFF
TRBV24-1	TRBJ2-1	CATSDPARTSGSYNEQFF
TRBV7-2	TRBJ2-3	CASSFPPVPTQYF
TRBV5-1	TRBJ2-4	CASSLTPGTDIQYF
TRBV27	TRBJ1-1	CASSDGTEAFF
TRBV29-1	TRBJ2-1	CSVAPGYNEQFF
TRBV15	TRBJ2-7	CATSRGSDEQYF
TRBV29-1	TRBJ2-3	CSVLYLAGSSTDTQYF
TRBV20-1	TRBJ2-5	CSARVAGRTSETQYF
TRBV20-1	TRBJ2-3	CSASKGTGGADTQYF
TRBV6-6	TRBJ2-2	CASSGTGAQNTGELFF
TRBV9	TRBJ2-5	CASSSGTASKETQYF
TRBV5-1	TRBJ2-1	CASSLRAVYNEQFF
TRBV7-9	TRBJ2-3	CASSLLTPADLTQYF